Only a few counts were recorded for the clone carrying this T cell receptor beta chain. These data originate in a study of blood T cell repertoires in COVID-19. The CDR3 has 12 amino acids. The V gene lost 4 bases and the J gene lost 3 bases, with 7 bases spanning the gap. Per the germline V gene, CDR1 is ENHRY and CDR2 is SYGVKD. Clones were read by immunoSEQ multiplex PCR, and TCRdb kept only the in-frame ones, dropping some. The sample records 150,000 to 200,000 clones, around 80% being singletons. The genes are TRBV10-3 and TRBJ2-7; no clear D gene. This sequence was found in a man in his fifties or sixties who had recovered from COVID-19. The specimen sequenced was PBMCs or T cells enriched from blood (not recorded which). CDR3 residues: CAISVSGYEQYF. In nucleotides, the CDR3 is TGTGCCATCAGTGTCTCGGGCTACGAGCAGTACTTC.